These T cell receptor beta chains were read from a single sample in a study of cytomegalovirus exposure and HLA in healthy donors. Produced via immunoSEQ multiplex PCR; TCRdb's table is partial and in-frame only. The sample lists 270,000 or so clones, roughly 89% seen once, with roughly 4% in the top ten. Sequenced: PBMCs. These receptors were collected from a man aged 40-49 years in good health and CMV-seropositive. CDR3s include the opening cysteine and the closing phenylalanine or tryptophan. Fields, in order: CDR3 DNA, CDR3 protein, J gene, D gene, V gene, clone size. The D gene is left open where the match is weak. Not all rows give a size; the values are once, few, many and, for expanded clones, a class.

TGCAGCGCAATATCGGACAGGGTCTATGGCTACACCTTC | CSAISDRVYGYTF | TRBJ1-2 | TRBD1 | TRBV29-1 | NA
TGTGCCAGTAGTAGGTTTTGGGGCATCTACGAGCAGTACTTC | CASSRFWGIYEQYF | TRBJ2-7 | NA | TRBV19 | NA
TGTGCCAGTAGTACACAGGGTTCGGGCGTGAACACTGAAGCTTTCTTT | CASSTQGSGVNTEAFF | TRBJ1-1 | NA | TRBV19 | NA
TGCGCCAGCAGCCAAGTGGAGGATACTGAAGCTTTCTTT | CASSQVEDTEAFF | TRBJ1-1 | NA | TRBV4-1 | NA
TGTGCCAGGACCGACGAGGGCAGCTCCTACGAGCAGTACTTC | CARTDEGSSYEQYF | TRBJ2-7 | NA | TRBV7-8 | NA
TGTGCCAGCAGCTACGGGACACCTTCCTACGAGCAGTACTTC | CASSYGTPSYEQYF | TRBJ2-7 | NA | TRBV28 | once
TGTGCCAGCAGCTTAGTTCTCGGCAGGGGGCGGGGGACCCAGTACTTC | CASSLVLGRGRGTQYF | TRBJ2-5 | TRBD1 | TRBV7-9 | NA
TGTGCCAGCAGCTTGGACAGGGCTGGCGAGCAGTACTTC | CASSLDRAGEQYF | TRBJ2-7 | TRBD1 | TRBV11-1 | NA
TGTGCCAGCAGCCGTGGGACAGAGAACACTGAAGCTTTCTTT | CASSRGTENTEAFF | TRBJ1-1 | TRBD1 | TRBV6-6 | NA
TGTGCCAGCAGCTTTGACAGGCAGCCCCAGCATTTT | CASSFDRQPQHF | TRBJ1-5 | NA | TRBV7-9 | NA
TGCGCCAGCAGCCAAGATCGGGGATCCTACGAGCAGTACTTC | CASSQDRGSYEQYF | TRBJ2-7 | NA | TRBV4-1 | once
TGTGCCAGCAGCGCCGGGACTAGCGGGAGGAGCTCCTACAATGAGCAGTTCTTC | CASSAGTSGRSSYNEQFF | TRBJ2-1 | TRBD2 | TRBV5-4 | once
TGTGCCAGCTCACCACGACAGACCTATGGCTACACCTTC | CASSPRQTYGYTF | TRBJ1-2 | NA | TRBV18 | NA
TGCGCCAGCAGCCAAGGAATCAGTTACGAGCAGTACTTC | CASSQGISYEQYF | TRBJ2-7 | NA | TRBV4-1 | NA
TGTGCCAGCAGCCCCTCGAGGACTGAAGCTTTCTTT | CASSPSRTEAFF | TRBJ1-1 | NA | TRBV7-9 | NA
TGTGCCAGCAGTGAAATCGCCAGGGGAGTCACTAACTATGGCTACACCTTC | CASSEIARGVTNYGYTF | TRBJ1-2 | NA | TRBV2 | NA
TGTGCCATCAGTGAGATTCAATCCTACGAGCAGTACTTC | CAISEIQSYEQYF | TRBJ2-7 | NA | TRBV10-3 | few
TGTGCCAGCAGCCCGGGACTAGCTAGCACAGATACGCAGTATTTT | CASSPGLASTDTQYF | TRBJ2-3 | TRBD2 | TRBV4-2 | NA
TGTGCCAGTAGTGCGGGACAGGGATACGAGCAGTACTTC | CASSAGQGYEQYF | TRBJ2-7 | TRBD1 | TRBV19 | NA
TGCAGCGTTGAAGATCGGGGACTAGCGGCCTACAATGAGCAGTTCTTC | CSVEDRGLAAYNEQFF | TRBJ2-1 | TRBD2 | TRBV29-1 | NA
TGTGCCAGCAGCTTAACGGGGGCGCGGGTTCTGGGCAATGAGCAGTTCTTC | CASSLTGARVLGNEQFF | TRBJ2-1 | NA | TRBV7-3 | NA
TGTGCCAGCAGCTTAGACCCCGGGAGCGCTGGCTACACCTTC | CASSLDPGSAGYTF | TRBJ1-2 | NA | TRBV7-8 | NA
TGTGCCAGCACCCTTTATCCTCCAGGGTTGAGCATGGTCAACACTGAAGCTTTCTTT | CASTLYPPGLSMVNTEAFF | TRBJ1-1 | NA | TRBV27 | NA
TGTGCCAGCAGCCCCGCCGGACTAGCGGGAGGTGGATACAATGAGCAGTTCTTC | CASSPAGLAGGGYNEQFF | TRBJ2-1 | TRBD2 | TRBV6-4 | NA
TGTGCCAGCAGGGAGGGACAGGGGCATCAGCCCCAGCATTTT | CASREGQGHQPQHF | TRBJ1-5 | TRBD1 | TRBV2 | NA
TGCGCCAGCAGCCAGGGACTAGCAGGCAATGAGCAGTTCTTC | CASSQGLAGNEQFF | TRBJ2-1 | TRBD2 | TRBV4-3 | NA
TGTGCCACGGAAACGAGAAGCGCCAGCTCCTACGAGCAGTACTTC | CATETRSASSYEQYF | TRBJ2-7 | NA | TRBV28 | NA
TGTGCCAGCCCGGGAGAGAACTACAATGAGCAGTTCTTC | CASPGENYNEQFF | TRBJ2-1 | NA | TRBV7-9 | NA
TGTGCCTGGAGTGTGGAGGGGCATAGGGTGTGGACTGAAGCTTTCTTT | CAWSVEGHRVWTEAFF | TRBJ1-1 | NA | TRBV30 | NA
TGCAGCGCCCAGGTGTCAAGGACTAGCGGGTACAATGAGCAGTTCTTC | CSAQVSRTSGYNEQFF | TRBJ2-1 | TRBD2 | TRBV29-1 | NA
TGTGCCAGCTCACCAAGCGCAGGAGGTCAGCCCCAGCATTTT | CASSPSAGGQPQHF | TRBJ1-5 | NA | TRBV18 | NA
TGTGCCAGCAGCTCATACGGACAGGGGTATGACATTCAGTACTTC | CASSSYGQGYDIQYF | TRBJ2-4 | TRBD1 | TRBV5-6 | NA
TGTGCCAGCAGCGCCGGGGGGGTTTCTAGCACAGATACGCAGTATTTT | CASSAGGVSSTDTQYF | TRBJ2-3 | TRBD2 | TRBV9 | NA
TGTGCCAGCAGCCAAGTTGGGGGGACAGTCAAACTGTTTTTT | CASSQVGGTVKLFF | TRBJ1-4 | TRBD1 | TRBV4-2 | few
TGTGCCAGCAGTTACTCGTACCCTAACCACGGCGAGCAGTACTTC | CASSYSYPNHGEQYF | TRBJ2-7 | NA | TRBV6-5 | NA
TGTGCCAGCAGCTTAGTCAGGAACTATGGCTACACCTTC | CASSLVRNYGYTF | TRBJ1-2 | NA | TRBV7-2 | NA
TGCGCCAGCAGCTCGACTGGAAGCTTATACGAGCAGTACTTC | CASSSTGSLYEQYF | TRBJ2-7 | NA | TRBV5-1 | NA
TGTGCCAGCAGTTTGGTGGGGGCGCCTAGAAACACCATATATTTT | CASSLVGAPRNTIYF | TRBJ1-3 | NA | TRBV27 | NA
TGTTCCAGCAGCTCACTAGCGGGAACCTACGAGCAGTACTTC | CSSSSLAGTYEQYF | TRBJ2-7 | TRBD2 | TRBV7-9 | NA
TGTGCCAGCAGTTTAACACCTGGCGGTCCAGAGACCCAGTACTTC | CASSLTPGGPETQYF | TRBJ2-5 | NA | TRBV27 | NA
TGCGCCAGCAGCCGAGGGGGGGAATACGGCACCATATATTTT | CASSRGGEYGTIYF | TRBJ1-3 | NA | TRBV4-1 | NA
TGTGCCAGTAGTATAGGAGGACTAGGTAACTACGAGCAGTACTTC | CASSIGGLGNYEQYF | TRBJ2-7 | TRBD2 | TRBV19 | NA
TGTGCCAGCTCCCCTCAAAGGAGACTAGCGGGGAGTTACAATGAGCAGTTCTTC | CASSPQRRLAGSYNEQFF | TRBJ2-1 | TRBD2 | TRBV18 | NA
TGTGCCAGCAGCCCCCTGGGGGGGGGACCTTACACCGGGGAGCTGTTTTTT | CASSPLGGGPYTGELFF | TRBJ2-2 | TRBD2 | TRBV4-2 | NA
TGCGCCAGCAGCTTAACAGGGCCCTCTGGGGCCAACGTCCTGACTTTC | CASSLTGPSGANVLTF | TRBJ2-6 | NA | TRBV5-1 | NA
TGTGCCAGCAGTTTAAATCGGGGGTACACTGAAGCTTTCTTT | CASSLNRGYTEAFF | TRBJ1-1 | NA | TRBV28 | NA
TGTGCCAGCAGCTTAGGGGGAGGTGAGCAGTACTTC | CASSLGGGEQYF | TRBJ2-7 | NA | TRBV7-6 | few